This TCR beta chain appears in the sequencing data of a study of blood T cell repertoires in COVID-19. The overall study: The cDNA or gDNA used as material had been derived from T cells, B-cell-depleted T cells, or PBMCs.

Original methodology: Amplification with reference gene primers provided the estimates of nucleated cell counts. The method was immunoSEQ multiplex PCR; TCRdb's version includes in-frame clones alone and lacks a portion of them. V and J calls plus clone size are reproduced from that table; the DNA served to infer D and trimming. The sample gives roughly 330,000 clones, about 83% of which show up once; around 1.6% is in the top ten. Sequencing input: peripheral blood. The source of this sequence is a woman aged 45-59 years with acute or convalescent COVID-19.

DNA for the CDR3: TGTGCCAGCAGCTCATATTCGGTCAATGAGCAGTTCTTC. Translating gives CASSSYSVNEQFF. The chain employs TRBV5-6 and TRBJ2-1; unclear D gene. Germline V gene data show CDR1 as SGHDT and CDR2 as YYEEEE. Trimming stripped 3 bases from V and 6 bases from J, with 10 bases between. CDR3 size: 13 residues.